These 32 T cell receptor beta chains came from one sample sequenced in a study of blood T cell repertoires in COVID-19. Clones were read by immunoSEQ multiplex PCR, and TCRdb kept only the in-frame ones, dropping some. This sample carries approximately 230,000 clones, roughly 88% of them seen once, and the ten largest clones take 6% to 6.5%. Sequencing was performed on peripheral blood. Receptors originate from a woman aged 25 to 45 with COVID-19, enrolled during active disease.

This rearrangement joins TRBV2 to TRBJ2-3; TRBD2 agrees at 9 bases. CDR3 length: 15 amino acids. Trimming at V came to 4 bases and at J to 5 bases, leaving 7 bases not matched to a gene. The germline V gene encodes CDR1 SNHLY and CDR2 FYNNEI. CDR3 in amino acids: CASSATGTSRDTQYF. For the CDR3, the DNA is TGTGCCAGCAGTGCGACCGGGACTAGCCGAGATACGCAGTATTTT.

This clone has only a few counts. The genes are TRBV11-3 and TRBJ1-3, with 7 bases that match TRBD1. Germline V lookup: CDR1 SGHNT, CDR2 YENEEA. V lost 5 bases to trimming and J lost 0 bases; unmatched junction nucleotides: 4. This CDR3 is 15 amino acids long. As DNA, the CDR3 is TGTGCCAGCAGCCGGACAGGTCTCTCTGGAAACACCATATATTTT. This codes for CASSRTGLSGNTIYF.

CDR3 nucleotides: TGCGCCAGCAGCTTGGCCCAGACTTCGTCCTACGAGCAGTACTTC. Translated, it gives CASSLAQTSSYEQYF. The chain is built from TRBV5-1 and TRBJ2-7; D call uncertain. Germline CDR1 SGHRS, CDR2 YFSETQ. The CDR3 extends over 15 amino acids. V lost 0 bases, J lost 1 base, and 11 bases lay in between. The entire variable domain, with the rest obtained from reference TRBV5-1 and TRBJ2-7, is as follows: KAGVTQTPRYLIKTRGQQVTLSCSPISGHRSVSWYQQTPGQGLQFLFEYFSETQRNKGNFPGRFSGRQFSNSRSEMNVSTLELGDSALYLCASSLAQTSSYEQYFGPGTRLTVT.

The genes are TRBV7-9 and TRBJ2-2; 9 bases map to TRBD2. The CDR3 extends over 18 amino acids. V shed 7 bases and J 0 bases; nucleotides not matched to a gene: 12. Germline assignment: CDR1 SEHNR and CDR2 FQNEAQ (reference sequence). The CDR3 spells CASTAPGTSRANTGELFF. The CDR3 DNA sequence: TGTGCCAGCACCGCCCCCGGGACTAGCAGGGCGAACACCGGGGAGCTGTTTTTT. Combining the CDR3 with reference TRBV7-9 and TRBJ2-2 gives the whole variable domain DTGVSQNPRHKITKRGQNVTFRCDPISEHNRLYWYRQTLGQGPEFLTYFQNEAQLEKSRLLSDRFSAERPKGSFSTLEIQRTEQGDSAMYLCASTAPGTSRANTGELFFGEGSRLTVL.

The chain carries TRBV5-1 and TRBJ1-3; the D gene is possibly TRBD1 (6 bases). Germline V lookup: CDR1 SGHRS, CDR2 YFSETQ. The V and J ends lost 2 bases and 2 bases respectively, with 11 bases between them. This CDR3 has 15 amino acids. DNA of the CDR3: TGCGCCAGCAGCTTAGTAACAGGGCCTGGAAACACCATATATTTT. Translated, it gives CASSLVTGPGNTIYF.

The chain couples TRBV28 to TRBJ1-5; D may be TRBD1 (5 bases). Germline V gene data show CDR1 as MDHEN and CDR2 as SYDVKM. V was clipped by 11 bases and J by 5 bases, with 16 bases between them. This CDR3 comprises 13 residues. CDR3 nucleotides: TGTGCCGGGGCAGGGCATAGGGATCAGCCCCAGCATTTT. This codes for CAGAGHRDQPQHF.

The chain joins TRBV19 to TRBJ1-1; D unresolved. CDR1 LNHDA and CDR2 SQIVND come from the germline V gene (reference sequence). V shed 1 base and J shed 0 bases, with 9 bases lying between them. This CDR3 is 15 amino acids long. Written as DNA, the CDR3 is TGTGCCAGTAGTATAGTTCAAGAGTTGAACACTGAAGCTTTCTTT. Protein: CASSIVQELNTEAFF.

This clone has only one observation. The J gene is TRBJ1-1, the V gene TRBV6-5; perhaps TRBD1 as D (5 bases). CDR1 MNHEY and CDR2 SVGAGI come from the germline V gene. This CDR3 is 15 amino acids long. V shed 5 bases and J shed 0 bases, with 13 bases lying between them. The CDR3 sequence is CASSLTAPLNTEAFF. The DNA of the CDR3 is TGTGCCAGCAGTCTGACAGCCCCCTTGAACACTGAAGCTTTCTTT.

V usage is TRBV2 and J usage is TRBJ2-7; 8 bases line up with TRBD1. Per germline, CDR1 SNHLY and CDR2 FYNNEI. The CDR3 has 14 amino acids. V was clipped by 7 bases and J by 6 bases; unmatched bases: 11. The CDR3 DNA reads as TGTGCCAGCAACCTACAGGGGGTTGAGGGCGAGCAGTACGTC. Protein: CASNLQGVEGEQYV.

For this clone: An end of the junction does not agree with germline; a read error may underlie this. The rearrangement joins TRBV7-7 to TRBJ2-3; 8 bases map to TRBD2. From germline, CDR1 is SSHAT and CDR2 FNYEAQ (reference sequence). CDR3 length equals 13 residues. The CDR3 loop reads CASSLEAGETQYF. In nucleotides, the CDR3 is TGTGCTAGCAGCTTAGAAGCGGGGGAGACGCAGTATTTT. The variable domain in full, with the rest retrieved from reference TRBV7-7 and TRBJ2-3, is GAGVSQSPRYKVTKRGQDVTLRCDPISSHATLYWYQQALGQGPEFLTYFNYEAQPDKSGLPSDRFSAERPEGSISTLTIQRTEQRDSAMYRCASSLEAGETQYFGPGTRLTVL.

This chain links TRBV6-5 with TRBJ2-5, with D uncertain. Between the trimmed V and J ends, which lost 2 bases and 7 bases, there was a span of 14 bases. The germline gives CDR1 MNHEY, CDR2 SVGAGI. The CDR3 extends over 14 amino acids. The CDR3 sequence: CASSYEFSYGTQYF. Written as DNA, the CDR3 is TGTGCCAGCAGTTACGAGTTTAGTTATGGGACCCAGTACTTC.

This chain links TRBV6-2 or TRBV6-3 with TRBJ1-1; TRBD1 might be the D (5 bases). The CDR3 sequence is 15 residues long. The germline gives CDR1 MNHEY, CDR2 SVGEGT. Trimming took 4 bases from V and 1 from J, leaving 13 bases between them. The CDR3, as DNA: TGTGCCAGCAGTTTGACAGAAGGTGGGAACACTGAAGCTTTCTTT. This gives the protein CASSLTEGGNTEAFF.

CDR3 bases: TGTGCCAGCAGTTACAGGGGTAGCGGGCCTCGCACAGATACGCAGTATTTT. Translation gives CASSYRGSGPRTDTQYF. This chain connects TRBV6-2 or TRBV6-3 to TRBJ2-3, with TRBD2 matching over 7 bases. Germline values: CDR1 MNHEY, CDR2 SVGEGT. CDR3 length: 17 residues. Trimming at V came to 2 bases and at J to 1 base, leaving 9 bases not matched to a gene.

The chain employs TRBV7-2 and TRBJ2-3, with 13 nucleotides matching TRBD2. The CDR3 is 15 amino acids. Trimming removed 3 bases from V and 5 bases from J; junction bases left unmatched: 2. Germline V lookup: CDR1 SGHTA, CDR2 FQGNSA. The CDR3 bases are TGTGCCAGCAGCTTGCGACTAGCGGGAGGAGATACGCAGTATTTT. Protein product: CASSLRLAGGDTQYF.

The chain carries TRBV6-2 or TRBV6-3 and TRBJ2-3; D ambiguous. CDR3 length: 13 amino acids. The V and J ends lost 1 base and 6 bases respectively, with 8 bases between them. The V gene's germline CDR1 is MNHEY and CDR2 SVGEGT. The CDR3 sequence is CASSYYSEDTQYF. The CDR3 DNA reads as TGTGCCAGCAGTTACTACTCCGAGGATACGCAGTATTTT.

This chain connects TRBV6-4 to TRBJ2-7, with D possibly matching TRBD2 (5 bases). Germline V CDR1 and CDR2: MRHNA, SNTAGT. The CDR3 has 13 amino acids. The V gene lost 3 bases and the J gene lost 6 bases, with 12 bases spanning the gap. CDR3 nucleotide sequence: TGTGCCAGCAGTGAAGAAGGACTGGGCGAGCAGTACTTC. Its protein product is CASSEEGLGEQYF.

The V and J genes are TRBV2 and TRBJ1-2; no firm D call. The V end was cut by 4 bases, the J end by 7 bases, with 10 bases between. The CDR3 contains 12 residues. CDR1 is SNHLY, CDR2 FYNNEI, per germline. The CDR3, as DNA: TGTGCCAGCAGTGGCGGGCCGGGTGGCTACACCTTC. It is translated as CASSGGPGGYTF.

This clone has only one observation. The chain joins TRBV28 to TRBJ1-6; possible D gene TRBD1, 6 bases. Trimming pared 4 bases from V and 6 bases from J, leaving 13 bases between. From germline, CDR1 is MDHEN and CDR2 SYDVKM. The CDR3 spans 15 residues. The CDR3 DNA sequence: TGTGCCAGCAGTTCAGGGGTAGTCGGTAATTCACCCCTCCACTTT. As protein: CASSSGVVGNSPLHF.

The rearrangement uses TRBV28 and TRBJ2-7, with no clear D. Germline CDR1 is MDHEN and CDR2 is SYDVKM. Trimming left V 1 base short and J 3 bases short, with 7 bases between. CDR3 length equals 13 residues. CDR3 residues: CASSLSPGYEQYF. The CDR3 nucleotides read TGTGCCAGCAGTTTATCCCCGGGCTACGAGCAGTACTTC.

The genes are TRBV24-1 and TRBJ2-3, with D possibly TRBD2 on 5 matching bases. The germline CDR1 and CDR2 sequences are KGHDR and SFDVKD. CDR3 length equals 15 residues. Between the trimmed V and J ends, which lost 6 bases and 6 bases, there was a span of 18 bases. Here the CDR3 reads CATSPNAGLEDTQYF. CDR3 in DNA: TGTGCCACCAGTCCAAACGCGGGCCTGGAGGATACGCAGTATTTT.

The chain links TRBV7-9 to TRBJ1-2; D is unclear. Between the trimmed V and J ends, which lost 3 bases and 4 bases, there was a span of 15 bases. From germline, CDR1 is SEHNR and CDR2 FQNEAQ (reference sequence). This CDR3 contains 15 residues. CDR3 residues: CASSFPEEAIYGYTF. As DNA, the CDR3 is TGTGCCAGCAGCTTTCCGGAAGAGGCTATCTATGGCTACACCTTC.

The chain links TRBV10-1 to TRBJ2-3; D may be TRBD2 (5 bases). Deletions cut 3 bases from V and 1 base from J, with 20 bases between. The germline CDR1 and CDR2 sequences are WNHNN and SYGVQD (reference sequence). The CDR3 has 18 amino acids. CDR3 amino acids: CASSDQTGRSGGTDTQYF. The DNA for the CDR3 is TGCGCCAGCAGTGACCAAACTGGTCGATCCGGGGGCACAGATACGCAGTATTTT.

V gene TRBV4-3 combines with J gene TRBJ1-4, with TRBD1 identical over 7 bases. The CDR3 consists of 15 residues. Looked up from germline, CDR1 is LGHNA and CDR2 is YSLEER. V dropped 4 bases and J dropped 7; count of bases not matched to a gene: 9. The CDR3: CASSPRSRGIEKLFF. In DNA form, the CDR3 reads TGCGCCAGCAGCCCTCGGAGCAGGGGGATTGAAAAACTGTTTTTT.

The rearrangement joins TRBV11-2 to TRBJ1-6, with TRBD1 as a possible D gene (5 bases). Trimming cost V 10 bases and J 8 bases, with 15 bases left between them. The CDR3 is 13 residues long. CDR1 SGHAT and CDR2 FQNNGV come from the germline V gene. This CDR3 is CATSGVGDSPLHF. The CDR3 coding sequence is TGTGCCACTTCGGGGGTGGGGGATTCACCCCTCCACTTT.

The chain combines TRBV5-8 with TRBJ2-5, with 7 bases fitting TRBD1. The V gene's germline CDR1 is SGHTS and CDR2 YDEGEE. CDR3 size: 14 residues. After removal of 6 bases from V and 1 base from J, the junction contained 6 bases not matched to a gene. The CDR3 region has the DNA TGTGCCAGCAATATAGGGGACAGCCAAGAGACCCAGTACTTC. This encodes CASNIGDSQETQYF.

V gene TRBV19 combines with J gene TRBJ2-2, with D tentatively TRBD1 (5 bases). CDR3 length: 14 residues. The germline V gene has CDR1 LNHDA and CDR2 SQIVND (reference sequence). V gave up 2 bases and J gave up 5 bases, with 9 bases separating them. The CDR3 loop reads CASSIKTDTGELFF. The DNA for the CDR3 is TGTGCCAGTAGTATAAAGACAGATACCGGGGAGCTGTTTTTT.

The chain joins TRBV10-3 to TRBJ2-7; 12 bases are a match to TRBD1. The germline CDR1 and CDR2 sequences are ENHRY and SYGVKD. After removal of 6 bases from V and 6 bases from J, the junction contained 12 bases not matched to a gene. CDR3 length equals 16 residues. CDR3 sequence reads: CAIRAGTGGATGEQYF. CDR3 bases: TGTGCCATCAGGGCCGGGACAGGGGGCGCGACAGGCGAGCAGTACTTC.

DNA for the CDR3: TGTGCCTCTACGGGAGGGCCCTACAATGAGCAGTTCTTC. Residues: CASTGGPYNEQFF. This rearrangement joins TRBV12-3 or TRBV12-4 to TRBJ2-1; 8 bases are shared with TRBD2. This CDR3 has 13 residues. Unmatched junction bases numbered 5, after V lost 11 bases and J lost 2 bases.

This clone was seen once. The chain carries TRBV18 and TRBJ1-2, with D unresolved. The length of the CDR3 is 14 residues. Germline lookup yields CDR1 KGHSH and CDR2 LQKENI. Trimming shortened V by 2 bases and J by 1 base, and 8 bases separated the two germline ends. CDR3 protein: CASSPGGDNYGYTF. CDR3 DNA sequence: TGTGCCAGCTCACCAGGCGGGGATAACTATGGCTACACCTTC.

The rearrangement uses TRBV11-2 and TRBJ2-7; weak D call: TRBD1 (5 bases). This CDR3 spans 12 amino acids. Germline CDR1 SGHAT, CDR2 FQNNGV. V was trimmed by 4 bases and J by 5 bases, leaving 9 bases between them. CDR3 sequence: CASSSGAHEQYV. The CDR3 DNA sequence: TGTGCCAGCAGCTCTGGGGCCCACGAGCAGTACGTC.

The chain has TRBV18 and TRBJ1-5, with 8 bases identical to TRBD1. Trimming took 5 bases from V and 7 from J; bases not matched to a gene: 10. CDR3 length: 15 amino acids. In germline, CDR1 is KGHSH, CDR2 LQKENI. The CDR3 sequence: CASSTITGGGQPQHF. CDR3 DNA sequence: TGTGCCAGCTCAACAATAACAGGGGGGGGACAGCCCCAGCATTTT.

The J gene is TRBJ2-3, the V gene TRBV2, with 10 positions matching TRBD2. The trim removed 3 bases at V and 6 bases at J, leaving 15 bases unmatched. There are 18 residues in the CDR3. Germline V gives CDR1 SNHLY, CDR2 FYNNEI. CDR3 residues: CASSDPRGSGGGGDTQYF. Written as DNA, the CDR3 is TGTGCCAGCAGTGACCCCCGAGGGAGCGGGGGGGGAGGGGATACGCAGTATTTT. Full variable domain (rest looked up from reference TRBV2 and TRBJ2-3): EPEVTQTPSHQVTQMGQEVILRCVPISNHLYFYWYRQILGQKVEFLVSFYNNEISEKSEIFDDQFSVERPDGSNFTLKIRSTKLEDSAMYFCASSDPRGSGGGGDTQYFGPGTRLTVL.